The clone carrying this T cell receptor (beta chain) was seen many times. The data derive from a study of T cells in Graves' hyperthyroidism and ophthalmopathy. CDR3 length: 13 amino acids. Germline V CDR1 and CDR2: DFQATT, SNEGSKA (reference sequence). V was shortened by 6 bases and J by 5 bases, with 17 bases between the two germline ends. It was RNA transcripts that yielded the amplified TCR beta CDR3 regions. First-round RT-PCR with HTBI primers amplified the TCR CDR3 region. TCRdb reprocessed the multiplex PCR reads with MiXCR, giving one entry per CDR3 protein. The table lists fewer than 350,000 distinct CDR3 sequences, around a fifth of them singletons.

This sequence was found in a woman in her forties or fifties with Graves' hyperthyroidism. The genes are TRBV20-1 and TRBJ2-7; D is unresolved. The sequenced sample consisted of blood. The CDR3 loop reads CSATRRTQDEQYF. CDR3 bases: TGCAGTGCCACACGGCGCACCCAGGACGAGCAGTACTTC.